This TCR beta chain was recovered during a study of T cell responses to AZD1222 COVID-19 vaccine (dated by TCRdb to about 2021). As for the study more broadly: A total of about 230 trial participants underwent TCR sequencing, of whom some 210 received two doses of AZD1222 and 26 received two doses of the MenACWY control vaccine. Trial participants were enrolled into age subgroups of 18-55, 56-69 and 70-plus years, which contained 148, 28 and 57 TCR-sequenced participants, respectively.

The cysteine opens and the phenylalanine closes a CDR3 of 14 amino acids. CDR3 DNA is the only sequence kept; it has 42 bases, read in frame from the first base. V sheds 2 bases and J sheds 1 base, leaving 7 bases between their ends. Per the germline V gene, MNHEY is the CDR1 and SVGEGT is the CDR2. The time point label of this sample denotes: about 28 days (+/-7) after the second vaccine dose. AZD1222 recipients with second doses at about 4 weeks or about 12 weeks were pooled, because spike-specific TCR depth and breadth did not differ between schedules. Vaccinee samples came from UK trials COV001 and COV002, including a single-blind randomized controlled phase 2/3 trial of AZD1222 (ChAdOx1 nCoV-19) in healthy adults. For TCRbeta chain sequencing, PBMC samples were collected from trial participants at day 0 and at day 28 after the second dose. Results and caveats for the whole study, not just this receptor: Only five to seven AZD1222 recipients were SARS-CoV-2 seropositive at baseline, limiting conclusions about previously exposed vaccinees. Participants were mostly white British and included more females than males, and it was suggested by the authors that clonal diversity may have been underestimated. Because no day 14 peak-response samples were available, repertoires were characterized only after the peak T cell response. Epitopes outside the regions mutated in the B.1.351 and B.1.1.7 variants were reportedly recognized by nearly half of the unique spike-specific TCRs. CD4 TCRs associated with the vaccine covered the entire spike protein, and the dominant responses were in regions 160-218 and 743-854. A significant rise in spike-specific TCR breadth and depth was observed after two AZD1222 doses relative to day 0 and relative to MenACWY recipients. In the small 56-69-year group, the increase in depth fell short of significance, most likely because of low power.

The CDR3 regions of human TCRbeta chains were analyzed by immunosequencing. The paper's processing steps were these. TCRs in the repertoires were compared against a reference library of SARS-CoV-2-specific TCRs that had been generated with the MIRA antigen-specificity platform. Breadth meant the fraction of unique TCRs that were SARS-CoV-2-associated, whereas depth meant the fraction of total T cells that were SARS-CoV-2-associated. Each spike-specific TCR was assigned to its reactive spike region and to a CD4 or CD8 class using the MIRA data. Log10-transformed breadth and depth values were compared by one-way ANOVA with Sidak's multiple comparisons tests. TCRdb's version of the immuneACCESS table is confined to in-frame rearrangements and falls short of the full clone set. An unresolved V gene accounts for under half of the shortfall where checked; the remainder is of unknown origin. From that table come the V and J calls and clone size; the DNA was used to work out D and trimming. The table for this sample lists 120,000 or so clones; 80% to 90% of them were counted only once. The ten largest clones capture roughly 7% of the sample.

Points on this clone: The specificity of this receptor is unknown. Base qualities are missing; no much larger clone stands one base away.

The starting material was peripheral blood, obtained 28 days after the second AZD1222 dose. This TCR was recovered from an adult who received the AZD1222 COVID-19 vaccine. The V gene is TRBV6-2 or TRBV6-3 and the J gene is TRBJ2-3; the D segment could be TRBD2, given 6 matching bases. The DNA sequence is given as TGTGCCAGCAGTTACAGGAGGGGCACAGATACGCAGTATTTT. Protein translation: CASSYRRGTDTQYF.